Following are 19 T cell receptor beta chains from one sample sequenced in a study of cytotoxic CD8 clonotypes in ibrutinib-treated CLL. The repertoire was sequenced with immunoSEQ multiplex PCR; TCRdb's copy has only in-frame clones and lacks some. The data contain 300,000 to 350,000 clones, roughly 80% of them seen just once; the ten biggest clones take up over 5%. The material sequenced was PBMCs, taken before ibrutinib treatment. The receptor source for this set is a human donor with chronic lymphocytic leukemia.

This chain links TRBV11-2 with TRBJ2-7; no firm D call. Germline V gene data show CDR1 as SGHAT and CDR2 as FQNNGV. There are 15 residues in the CDR3. Trimming removed 4 bases from V and 0 bases from J, with 13 bases in between. This CDR3 is CASSSLGSSSYEQYF. CDR3 coding DNA: TGTGCCAGCAGCTCCCTTGGGTCTAGCTCCTACGAGCAGTACTTC. The variable domain in full, completed from reference TRBV11-2 and TRBJ2-7, reads EAGVAQSPRYKIIEKRQSVAFWCNPISGHATLYWYQQILGQGPKLLIQFQNNGVVDDSQLPKDRFSAERLKGVDSTLKIQPAKLEDSAVYLCASSSLGSSSYEQYFGPGTRLTVT.

Comment on this clone: Within the sample, other DNA sequences also encode this same CDR3. The V call is TRBV27, the J call TRBJ2-3; D gene unclear. CDR1 is MNHEY and CDR2 is SMNVEV in the germline V gene (reference sequence). The CDR3 has 11 residues. The V and J ends lost 3 bases and 6 bases respectively, with 4 bases between them. The CDR3 DNA is TGTGCCAGCAGTTTTGCTGATACGCAGTATTTT. It specifies CASSFADTQYF.

This chain links TRBV29-1 with TRBJ2-3; the D is unclear. V lost 6 bases and J lost 0, with 10 bases in between. CDR1 is SQVTM, CDR2 ANQGSEA, per germline. The CDR3 is 13 residues long. This CDR3 is CSVAESSTDTQYF. The CDR3 bases are TGCAGCGTCGCGGAATCTAGCACAGATACGCAGTATTTT.

The gene calls are TRBV7-9 and TRBJ2-3, with 7 bases identical to TRBD2. The CDR3 is made up of 15 amino acids. Losses at the gene ends were 0 bases for V and 3 bases for J; bases not matched to a gene: 3. Per the germline V gene, CDR1 is SEHNR and CDR2 is FQNEAQ (reference sequence). The CDR3 DNA is TGTGCCAGCAGCTTAGCGGGAGGGAGGACAGATACGCAGTATTTT. Translating gives CASSLAGGRTDTQYF. The full variable domain, rest sourced from reference TRBV7-9 and TRBJ2-3, is DTGVSQNPRHKITKRGQNVTFRCDPISEHNRLYWYRQTLGQGPEFLTYFQNEAQLEKSRLLSDRFSAERPKGSFSTLEIQRTEQGDSAMYLCASSLAGGRTDTQYFGPGTRLTVL.

In the case of this clone: Other DNA sequences in the sample encode the same CDR3. The chain employs TRBV5-1 and TRBJ2-5; 7 bases are shared with TRBD1. Germline V gene data show CDR1 as SGHRS and CDR2 as YFSETQ. With V trimmed by 4 bases and J by 2 bases, 5 bases remained unmatched. CDR3 length: 14 residues. CDR3 region: CASSRTGVQETQYF. CDR3 DNA: TGCGCCAGCAGCCGCACAGGGGTTCAAGAGACCCAGTACTTC.

V gene TRBV7-9 combines with J gene TRBJ2-7, with 13 nucleotides matching TRBD2. CDR3 size: 15 residues. Germline CDR1 reads SEHNR; CDR2 reads FQNEAQ (reference sequence). The ends lost 3 bases at V and 7 bases at J; junction bases unmatched: 6. CDR3 DNA sequence: TGTGCCAGCAGCTTTACTAGCGGGAGGGCGTCTGAGCAGTACTTC. Amino acid sequence: CASSFTSGRASEQYF.

The chain uses TRBV10-3 and TRBJ1-1, with D uncertain. V lost 0 bases to trimming and J lost 5 bases, with 13 bases between them. The germline V gene encodes CDR1 ENHRY and CDR2 SYGVKD. This CDR3 contains 15 residues. The CDR3 DNA follows: TGTGCCATCAGTGAGTCGGCGGGCCTCAAGACTGAAGCTTTCTTT. Protein: CAISESAGLKTEAFF.

The chain combines TRBV28 with TRBJ2-7; D may be TRBD1 or TRBD2 (5 bases each). Germline CDR1 and CDR2: MDHEN and SYDVKM. The CDR3 runs to 16 residues. V shed 2 bases and J shed 2 bases, with 16 bases lying between them. The CDR3 sequence is CASSLNPGAGTYEQYF. The DNA for the CDR3 is TGTGCCAGCAGTTTAAATCCCGGGGCAGGAACCTACGAGCAGTACTTC.

CDR3 sequence: CASSLGQGGQPQHF. CDR3 sequence (DNA): TGCGCCAGCAGCTTAGGACAGGGGGGTCAGCCCCAGCATTTT. The chain is built from TRBV5-1 and TRBJ1-5, with 10 nucleotides matching TRBD1. Germline CDR1 is SGHRS and CDR2 is YFSETQ. The CDR3 totals 14 residues. The trim removed 2 bases at V and 6 bases at J, leaving 2 bases unmatched.

The rearrangement uses TRBV6-5 and TRBJ2-1; no clear D. Germline loops: CDR1 MNHEY, CDR2 SVGAGI. There are 14 residues in the CDR3. Trimming left V 1 base short and J 5 bases short, with 9 bases between. The CDR3 sequence: CASSYWRSHNEQFF. Here the CDR3 DNA reads TGTGCCAGCAGTTACTGGCGGAGCCACAATGAGCAGTTCTTC.

This sequence joins TRBV11-1 and TRBJ2-2; no firm D call. The germline gives CDR1 SGHAT, CDR2 FQDESV (reference sequence). Trimming left V 5 bases short and J 0 bases short, with 10 bases between. CDR3 length: 15 amino acids. CDR3 DNA sequence: TGTGCCAGCAGCCGGCAGCGAACGAACACCGGGGAGCTGTTTTTT. Amino acids: CASSRQRTNTGELFF.

The rearrangement joins TRBV30 to TRBJ1-4, with unresolved D. The CDR3 loop spans 12 amino acids. V was shortened by 3 bases and J by 4 bases, with 6 bases between the two germline ends. The germline V gene has CDR1 GTSNPN and CDR2 SVGIG (reference sequence). The CDR3 sequence: CAWRHGNEKLFF. The CDR3, as DNA: TGTGCCTGGAGACACGGTAATGAAAAACTGTTTTTT.

This chain joins TRBV6-1 and TRBJ2-5; TRBD1 matches at 7 bases. The CDR3 is made up of 16 amino acids. Germline lookup yields CDR1 MNHNS and CDR2 SASEGT. Losses at the gene ends were 4 bases for V and 4 bases for J; bases not matched to a gene: 12. CDR3 loop: CASSGLTGVEAETQYF. The CDR3, as DNA: TGTGCCAGCAGTGGACTAACAGGGGTGGAGGCAGAGACCCAGTACTTC.

The chain has TRBV5-8 and TRBJ2-7; D is uncertain. Germline V CDR1 and CDR2: SGHTS, YDEGEE. The CDR3 is made up of 12 amino acids. V gave up 0 bases and J gave up 12 bases, with 13 bases separating them. The CDR3 spells CASSLVPGRGYF. CDR3 nucleotides: TGTGCCAGCAGCTTGGTTCCAGGACGTGGGTACTTC.

The V gene is TRBV7-8, the J gene TRBJ2-1; 15 bases are shared with TRBD2. The CDR3 has 17 residues. The V segment lost 5 bases and the J segment 6 bases; nucleotides outside the gene matches: 8. Germline CDR1 reads SGHVS; CDR2 reads FQNEAQ. The CDR3 here is CASSQGLAGGLGNEQFF. The CDR3 DNA follows: TGTGCCAGCAGCCAGGGACTAGCGGGAGGTCTGGGCAATGAGCAGTTCTTC.

V is TRBV19 and J is TRBJ1-4, with D tentatively TRBD1 (6 bases). The CDR3 is 15 residues long. Trimming stripped 5 bases from V and 1 base from J, with 11 bases between. Germline V CDR1 and CDR2: LNHDA, SQIVND (reference sequence). This chain's CDR3 is CASSGAGETNEKLFF. Written as DNA, the CDR3 is TGTGCCAGTAGTGGAGCAGGGGAAACTAATGAAAAACTGTTTTTT.

The V gene is TRBV2, the J gene TRBJ2-1, with D uncertain. Looked up from germline, CDR1 is SNHLY and CDR2 is FYNNEI. The length of the CDR3 is 15 residues. The V end was cut by 4 bases, the J end by 0 bases, with 10 bases between. This chain's CDR3 is CASSVDPSSYNEQFF. DNA of the CDR3: TGTGCCAGCAGTGTCGACCCGAGCTCCTACAATGAGCAGTTCTTC.

A note on this clone: The sample contains more than one DNA sequence encoding this CDR3. The chain employs TRBV27 and TRBJ2-7; the match to TRBD1 covers 10 bases. The CDR3 is 14 residues long. V trimming: 2 bases; J trimming: 3 bases; junction bases outside the gene matches: 1. CDR1 is MNHEY and CDR2 is SMNVEV in the germline V gene (reference sequence). DNA of the CDR3: TGTGCCAGCAGTTTAGGGGACAGGGGCTACGAGCAGTACTTC. Translated, it gives CASSLGDRGYEQYF.

The chain couples TRBV29-1 to TRBJ2-3, with TRBD1 identical over 11 bases. Germline CDR1 reads SQVTM; CDR2 reads ANQGSEA. This CDR3 is built from 15 residues. Losses at the gene ends were 7 bases for V and 7 bases for J; bases not matched to a gene: 13. The CDR3 bases are TGCAGCGCTGGACAGGGGGCGCGGGGATGGCATACGCAGTATTTT. Amino acid sequence: CSAGQGARGWHTQYF.